The 32 T cell receptor beta chains in this list originate from one sample, sequenced in a study of blood T cell repertoires in COVID-19. Profiling relied on immunoSEQ multiplex PCR, and the TCRdb table lists in-frame clones only, not all of them. The sample gives some 140,000 clones, roughly 84% of which show up once; about 5.5% is in the top ten. Material: PBMCs or T cells enriched from blood (not recorded which). The receptors shown here come from a man aged 40-49 years with acute COVID-19.

The chain couples TRBV6-6 to TRBJ1-2; 12 bases are a match to TRBD1. CDR1 MNHNY and CDR2 SVGAGI come from the germline V gene (reference sequence). V dropped 6 bases and J dropped 8; count of bases not matched to a gene: 19. The CDR3 covers 18 residues. DNA for the CDR3: TGTGCCAGCAGCCGAAGCGTCGTCCCGGGACAGGGGGCTCGGGGCTACACCTTC. The encoded protein is CASSRSVVPGQGARGYTF.

This clone was detected once. The chain links TRBV7-2 to TRBJ1-5; D might be TRBD1 (5 bases). This CDR3 has 14 amino acids. In germline, CDR1 is SGHTA, CDR2 FQGNSA. Trimming took off 1 base at V and 4 bases at J, with 8 bases between the two ends. The CDR3: CASSLGTMNQPQHF. CDR3 in DNA: TGTGCCAGCAGCTTAGGGACAATGAATCAGCCCCAGCATTTT.

The rearrangement joins TRBV20-1 to TRBJ1-6; D gene unclear. The germline V gene has CDR1 DFQATT and CDR2 SNEGSKA (reference sequence). The V and J ends lost 3 bases and 5 bases respectively, with 8 bases between them. The CDR3 length is 13 residues. CDR3 sequence: CSASRQDNSPLHF. The CDR3 DNA is TGCAGTGCTAGTAGGCAGGATAATTCACCCCTCCACTTT.

The rearrangement links TRBV4-1 to TRBJ1-3; D perhaps matches TRBD1 (5 bases). The germline V gene encodes CDR1 MGHRA and CDR2 YSYEKL. This CDR3 region has 16 residues. Trimming pared 4 bases from V and 0 bases from J, leaving 13 bases between. CDR3 loop: CASSRTRVSSGNTIYF. CDR3 nucleotide sequence: TGCGCCAGCAGCCGGACCAGGGTTTCCTCTGGAAACACCATATATTTT.

The J gene is TRBJ1-2, the V gene TRBV6-2 or TRBV6-3; TRBD1 is a possible D gene (5 bases). V was pared by 2 bases and J by 6 bases, with 10 bases between. CDR1 and CDR2 (germline): MNHEY, SVGEGT. CDR3 length equals 13 residues. The CDR3, as DNA: TGTGCCAGCAGTTACGTGGCAGGGAATGGCTACACCTTC. Its translation: CASSYVAGNGYTF.

The chain is built from TRBV30 and TRBJ2-7, with TRBD1 identical over 10 bases. V was pared by 2 bases and J by 5 bases, with 6 bases of the junction left unmatched. Germline V CDR1 and CDR2: GTSNPN, SVGIG (reference sequence). This CDR3 contains 14 residues. The CDR3 sequence: CAWSFGQGVDEQYF. Here the CDR3 DNA reads TGTGCCTGGAGTTTCGGACAGGGGGTCGACGAGCAGTACTTC.

The V gene is TRBV29-1, the J gene TRBJ2-5; 7 bases match TRBD2. J was trimmed by 7 bases and V by 2 bases; bases with no gene match: 7. Germline CDR1 SQVTM, CDR2 ANQGSEA. This CDR3 spans 13 amino acids. DNA for the CDR3: TGCAGCGTTGAAAGGGGAGGGGCGGGGACCCAGTACTTC. Residues: CSVERGGAGTQYF.

The J gene is TRBJ2-2, the V gene TRBV5-6; D ambiguous. Germline V gene lookup returns CDR1 SGHDT and CDR2 YYEEEE. The CDR3 contains 15 residues. The V and J ends lost 0 bases and 0 bases respectively, with 6 bases between them. As DNA, the CDR3 is TGTGCCAGCAGCTTGGATTTAACGAACACCGGGGAGCTGTTTTTT. This translates into CASSLDLTNTGELFF.

Only one count was recorded for this clone. The CDR3 coding sequence is TGCGCCAGCAGCCAAGATCTGCTTGCCGAGACAGGGAGCTCCTACGAGCAGTACTTC. Its protein is CASSQDLLAETGSSYEQYF. V is TRBV4-3 and J is TRBJ2-7; TRBD1 matches 7 bases. This CDR3 is built from 19 residues. CDR1 and CDR2 (germline): LGHNA, YSLEER. V was clipped by 0 bases and J by 0 bases; unmatched bases: 14.

The chain joins TRBV6-5 to TRBJ2-2, with 10 bases identical to TRBD1. The CDR3 is 14 residues long. Germline loops: CDR1 MNHEY, CDR2 SVGAGI. J lost 10 bases, V lost 7 bases, and 9 bases had no gene match. The CDR3 nucleotides read TGTGCCAGCATCAGGACAGGGGGTCTAGCGGAGCTGTTTTTT. Translation gives CASIRTGGLAELFF.

The chain employs TRBV11-2 and TRBJ2-7, with no clear D. Germline CDR1 reads SGHAT; CDR2 reads FQNNGV. Between the trimmed V and J ends, which lost 1 base and 2 bases, there was a span of 9 bases. The CDR3 has 14 residues. As DNA, the CDR3 is TGTGCCAGCAGCTTAGGAGGAATCGCCTACGAGCAGTACTTC. Its translation: CASSLGGIAYEQYF.

This clone occurred a few times. The V and J genes are TRBV2 and TRBJ2-7; 11 bases map to TRBD2. The CDR3 extends over 14 amino acids. The germline V gene encodes CDR1 SNHLY and CDR2 FYNNEI. V dropped 3 bases and J dropped 7; count of bases not matched to a gene: 5. CDR3 nucleotides: TGTGCCAGCAGTGATGGGACTAGCGGCCGGGAGCAGTACTTC. This gives the protein CASSDGTSGREQYF. Full variable domain (missing parts from reference TRBV2 and TRBJ2-7): EPEVTQTPSHQVTQMGQEVILRCVPISNHLYFYWYRQILGQKVEFLVSFYNNEISEKSEIFDDQFSVERPDGSNFTLKIRSTKLEDSAMYFCASSDGTSGREQYFGPGTRLTVT.

This clone was detected once. The gene calls are TRBV6-5 and TRBJ1-5, with a tentative D call TRBD1 (5 bases). CDR3 length: 14 amino acids. Germline lookup yields CDR1 MNHEY and CDR2 SVGAGI. Between the trimmed V and J ends, which lost 8 bases and 2 bases, there was a span of 13 bases. CDR3 protein: CASSAGSGNQPQHF. CDR3 in DNA: TGTGCCAGCTCGGCAGGGTCGGGCAATCAGCCCCAGCATTTT.

This sequence joins TRBV18 and TRBJ1-5; maybe TRBD1 (6 bases). From germline, CDR1 is KGHSH and CDR2 LQKENI. V was shortened by 10 bases and J by 2 bases, with 15 bases between the two germline ends. The CDR3 consists of 14 residues. The CDR3 region is CATLDRRGNQPQHF. Written as DNA, the CDR3 is TGTGCCACCCTGGACAGAAGGGGCAATCAGCCCCAGCATTTT.

This chain uses TRBV15 with TRBJ2-1; 8 bases are a match to TRBD1. The germline V gene has CDR1 LNHNV and CDR2 YYDKDF (reference sequence). V trimming: 5 bases; J trimming: 4 bases; junction bases outside the gene matches: 10. The CDR3 consists of 16 residues. CDR3 protein: CATSASWDRTYNEQFF. The CDR3 nucleotides read TGTGCCACCAGCGCTTCGTGGGACAGGACTTACAATGAGCAGTTCTTC.

This chain links TRBV6-5 with TRBJ2-7; D perhaps matches TRBD1 (6 bases). Germline values: CDR1 MNHEY, CDR2 SVGAGI. The V end lost 7 bases, the J end lost 5 bases, and 15 bases lay between the germline ends. This CDR3 spans 13 amino acids. The CDR3 loop reads CASNNRAFDEQYF. Here the CDR3 DNA reads TGTGCCAGCAATAACAGGGCTTTCGACGAGCAGTACTTC.

The V gene is TRBV3-1 (or the pseudogene TRBV3-2), the J gene TRBJ2-1, with 10 nucleotides matching TRBD2. The germline CDR1 and CDR2 sequences are LGHDT and YNNKEL (reference sequence). The CDR3 is made up of 18 amino acids. Trimming at V came to 0 bases and at J to 8 bases, leaving 13 bases not matched to a gene. The CDR3 nucleotides read TGTGCCAGCAGCCAAGACGCGAGCGGGGGGGCCGAGGGCGATGAGCAGTTCTTC. Encoded protein: CASSQDASGGAEGDEQFF.

The V gene is TRBV29-1, the J gene TRBJ2-5; D is possibly TRBD1 (6 bases). The germline V gene encodes CDR1 SQVTM and CDR2 ANQGSEA. The CDR3 runs to 15 residues. Trimming stripped 3 bases from V and 3 bases from J, with 17 bases between. CDR3 residues: CSVDGTKGGKETQYF. The CDR3 DNA sequence: TGCAGCGTTGACGGGACAAAAGGCGGAAAAGAGACCCAGTACTTC.

The J gene is TRBJ1-1, the V gene TRBV15; no firm D call. The CDR3 is 18 amino acids. CDR1 and CDR2 (germline): LNHNV, YYDKDF (reference sequence). Trimming removed 0 bases at V and 4 bases at J, with 21 bases between. The CDR3 spells CATSRDYQAGRGFTEAFF. As DNA, the CDR3 is TGTGCCACCAGCAGAGATTATCAGGCAGGTCGGGGTTTCACTGAAGCTTTCTTT.

In this sample, this clone turned up a few times. The chain couples TRBV5-1 to TRBJ1-3; TRBD1 might be the D (5 bases). The CDR3 loop spans 17 amino acids. Trimming removed 0 bases from V and 4 bases from J, with 17 bases in between. Looked up from germline, CDR1 is SGHRS and CDR2 is YFSETQ. In DNA, the CDR3 is TGCGCCAGCAGCTTGGTGTCGGGGGGGACTCAAGGAAACACCATATATTTT. It codes for CASSLVSGGTQGNTIYF.

The genes are TRBV19 and TRBJ2-1, with D possibly TRBD1 on 5 matching bases. Trimming pared 3 bases from V and 0 bases from J, leaving 12 bases between. The CDR3 runs 16 residues. The V gene's germline CDR1 is LNHDA and CDR2 SQIVND (reference sequence). The CDR3 DNA follows: TGTGCCAGTAGTATTCCCCAGGGATACTCCTACAATGAGCAGTTCTTC. Translation: CASSIPQGYSYNEQFF.

This chain links TRBV30 with TRBJ2-7; 13 bases agree with TRBD2. Germline lookup yields CDR1 GTSNPN and CDR2 SVGIG (reference sequence). V was clipped by 1 base and J by 3 bases; unmatched bases: 6. The CDR3 extends over 16 amino acids. CDR3 in amino acids: CAWSAPGLAGIYEQYF. The CDR3 DNA sequence: TGTGCCTGGAGTGCACCGGGACTAGCGGGAATCTACGAGCAGTACTTC.

The chain couples TRBV9 to TRBJ2-5; D not resolved. The germline CDR1 and CDR2 sequences are SGDLS and YYNGEE. V was cut by 1 base and J by 0 bases, with 4 bases left in between. The CDR3 has 13 residues. The CDR3 region is CASSVNYQETQYF. The CDR3 region has the DNA TGTGCCAGCAGCGTAAACTACCAAGAGACCCAGTACTTC.

The chain has TRBV30 and TRBJ2-3; D may be TRBD2 (7 bases). The CDR3 contains 14 residues. V was trimmed by 0 bases and J by 6 bases, leaving 13 bases between them. Germline V CDR1 and CDR2: GTSNPN, SVGIG (reference sequence). The CDR3 protein is CAWSVGGGADTQYF. Written as DNA, the CDR3 is TGTGCCTGGAGTGTAGGTGGGGGGGCGGATACGCAGTATTTT.

The chain couples TRBV9 to TRBJ2-3, with D maybe TRBD2 (6 bases). V gave up 4 bases and J gave up 4 bases, with 13 bases separating them. CDR1 and CDR2 from the germline V gene are SGDLS and YYNGEE. This CDR3 is built from 14 residues. CDR3 residues: CASSPGTLADTQYF. The DNA for the CDR3 is TGTGCCAGCAGCCCTGGGACTTTGGCAGATACGCAGTATTTT.

V and J are TRBV7-9 and TRBJ2-7; D not resolved. Trimming took 5 bases from V and 0 from J, leaving 8 bases between them. The CDR3 totals 13 residues. The germline CDR1 and CDR2 sequences are SEHNR and FQNEAQ (reference sequence). The CDR3 loop reads CASSAAPSYEQYF. CDR3 sequence (DNA): TGTGCCAGCAGCGCTGCGCCCTCCTACGAGCAGTACTTC.

The chain recombines TRBV5-4 with TRBJ2-7, with 8 bases aligning to TRBD1. Per the germline V gene, CDR1 is SGHNT and CDR2 is YYREEE (reference sequence). V trimming: 2 bases; J trimming: 5 bases; junction bases outside the gene matches: 6. CDR3 size: 14 residues. In DNA form, the CDR3 reads TGTGCCAGCAGCTTATCGGACAGGGTACACGAGCAGTACTTC. This codes for CASSLSDRVHEQYF.

The chain employs TRBV28 and TRBJ1-5; 10 positions agree with TRBD1. From germline, CDR1 is MDHEN and CDR2 SYDVKM. CDR3 length: 17 amino acids. J was trimmed by 6 bases and V by 5 bases; bases with no gene match: 13. This chain's CDR3 is CASSLRRDRGMTQPQHF. DNA of the CDR3: TGTGCCAGCAGTCTAAGACGGGACAGGGGCATGACTCAGCCCCAGCATTTT.

The gene calls are TRBV7-6 and TRBJ1-2; D is uncertain. Trimming left V 1 base short and J 5 bases short, with 8 bases between. Germline CDR1 reads SGHVS; CDR2 reads FNYEAQ. The CDR3 totals 13 residues. The CDR3 region has the DNA TGTGCCAGCAGCTTAGGCCAGATTTATGGCTACACCTTC. Protein product: CASSLGQIYGYTF.

The chain recombines TRBV11-2 with TRBJ2-7; D uncertain. The CDR3 totals 16 residues. The V gene lost 3 bases and the J gene lost 3 bases, with 18 bases spanning the gap. Germline CDR1 SGHAT, CDR2 FQNNGV. CDR3 sequence (DNA): TGTGCCAGCAGCTTTAATGGTCTCTCCCGGTTCTACGAGCAGTACTTC. This translates into CASSFNGLSRFYEQYF. Filled out from reference TRBV11-2 and TRBJ2-7, the complete variable domain reads EAGVAQSPRYKIIEKRQSVAFWCNPISGHATLYWYQQILGQGPKLLIQFQNNGVVDDSQLPKDRFSAERLKGVDSTLKIQPAKLEDSAVYLCASSFNGLSRFYEQYFGPGTRLTVT.

The chain recombines TRBV27 with TRBJ2-2; D unresolved. There are 15 residues in the CDR3. Trimming left V 3 bases short and J 2 bases short, with 10 bases between. Germline V gives CDR1 MNHEY, CDR2 SMNVEV (reference sequence). CDR3 region: CASSLRGRNTGELFF. The CDR3 DNA reads TGTGCCAGCAGTTTGAGAGGAAGAAACACCGGGGAGCTGTTTTTT.

The chain has TRBV24-1 and TRBJ2-1; TRBD1 might be the D (6 bases). CDR3 length: 18 amino acids. Germline CDR1 KGHDR, CDR2 SFDVKD. Trimming cost V 4 bases and J 9 bases, with 27 bases left between them. The CDR3 nucleotides are TGTGCCACCAGTGACAAGGTCGGACAGTCCTACAAATCACGTGAGCAGTTCTTC. As protein: CATSDKVGQSYKSREQFF.